These 16 T cell receptor beta chains came from one sample sequenced in a study of blood T cell repertoires in COVID-19 (dated by TCRdb to about 2020). Libraries were made using the immunoSEQ multiplex PCR assay. TCRdb provides this immuneACCESS table in a form limited to in-frame rearrangements. Some clones are lacking; in checked studies, under half of them reflect an unresolved V gene, and why the rest are absent is not known. The sample records roughly 170,000 clones, approximately 79% of which are singletons. The ten largest clones represent about 3% of the sample. Sequencing used peripheral blood. The receptors shown here come from a woman of 80 years or more with acute or convalescent COVID-19.

The chain uses TRBV6-5 and TRBJ1-2, with unresolved D. There are 14 residues in the CDR3. In germline, CDR1 is MNHEY, CDR2 SVGAGI. V was trimmed by 2 bases and J by 1 base, leaving 8 bases between them. The CDR3 bases are TGTGCCAGCAGTTACCATCAGGATAACTATGGCTACACCTTC. This gives the protein CASSYHQDNYGYTF.

The sample holds a few counts of this clone. This chain links TRBV4-1 with TRBJ1-4; no clear D gene. This CDR3 contains 14 residues. Germline loops: CDR1 MGHRA, CDR2 YSYEKL. Between the trimmed V and J ends, which lost 5 bases and 8 bases, there was a span of 15 bases. CDR3 region: CASSTSPVGEKLFF. In DNA form, the CDR3 reads TGCGCCAGCAGCACTAGCCCGGTGGGGGAAAAACTGTTTTTT.

The chain has TRBV7-9 and TRBJ2-1; TRBD2 might be the D (5 bases). Trimming shortened V by 5 bases and J by 2 bases, and 10 bases separated the two germline ends. The CDR3 covers 14 residues. CDR1 and CDR2 from the germline V gene are SEHNR and FQNEAQ (reference sequence). CDR3 residues: CASSQDYAYNEQFF. CDR3 DNA sequence: TGTGCCAGCAGCCAAGACTATGCCTACAATGAGCAGTTCTTC.

This clone has a count of ten or more. This chain joins TRBV9 and TRBJ2-7; D remains ambiguous. The germline V gene has CDR1 SGDLS and CDR2 YYNGEE. The CDR3 has 14 amino acids. Deletions cut 2 bases from V and 0 bases from J, with 9 bases between. The CDR3 loop reads CASSVDSYSYEQYF. The CDR3 nucleotides read TGTGCCAGCAGCGTCGACTCCTACTCCTACGAGCAGTACTTC.

This chain joins TRBV11-2 and TRBJ2-5, with 11 nucleotides matching TRBD2. Trimming removed 5 bases from V and 4 bases from J; junction bases left unmatched: 12. The CDR3 consists of 17 residues. Germline lookup yields CDR1 SGHAT and CDR2 FQNNGV. The CDR3 region has the DNA TGTGCCAGCAGCCAAATGATAGCGGGAGGGACCCGAGAGACCCAGTACTTC. Amino acid sequence: CASSQMIAGGTRETQYF.

The chain uses TRBV7-2 and TRBJ1-6; TRBD1 matches at 9 bases. The J segment lost 5 bases and the V segment lost 3 bases, leaving 2 bases of the junction unmatched. The germline V gene encodes CDR1 SGHTA and CDR2 FQGNSA. This CDR3 has 15 residues. The CDR3 loop is CASSFGTGNNSPLHF. The CDR3 DNA reads TGTGCCAGCAGCTTTGGGACAGGGAATAATTCACCCCTCCACTTT.

This clone was seen more than once but under ten times. The chain employs TRBV19 and TRBJ2-2; 8 bases map to TRBD1. Germline-derived CDR1 and CDR2 are LNHDA and SQIVND (reference sequence). Unmatched junction bases numbered 5, after V lost 10 bases and J lost 4 bases. This CDR3 contains 13 residues. The CDR3: CATDRGATGELFF. As DNA, the CDR3 is TGTGCCACCGACAGGGGTGCCACCGGGGAGCTGTTTTTT.

The chain uses TRBV28 and TRBJ2-2; 10 positions match TRBD1. The CDR3 consists of 13 residues. Germline V gives CDR1 MDHEN, CDR2 SYDVKM. J was trimmed by 7 bases and V by 10 bases; bases with no gene match: 6. CDR3 amino acids: CAIPGQGIGELFF. The CDR3 nucleotides read TGTGCCATCCCGGGACAGGGGATCGGGGAGCTGTTTTTT.

The chain combines TRBV7-9 with TRBJ1-5; tentative D call: TRBD1 (6 bases). CDR1 is SEHNR, CDR2 FQNEAQ, per germline (reference sequence). The CDR3 has 14 residues. V was clipped by 5 bases and J by 4 bases, with 12 bases between them. The CDR3 protein is CASSQGRENQPQHF. The CDR3 bases are TGTGCCAGCAGCCAGGGGAGGGAAAATCAGCCCCAGCATTTT.

This clone was seen only once. The chain joins TRBV2 to TRBJ1-2; D is uncertain. This CDR3 region has 14 residues. V was clipped by 5 bases and J by 4 bases, with 14 bases between them. CDR1 and CDR2 from the germline V gene are SNHLY and FYNNEI. CDR3 sequence (DNA): TGTGCCAGCAGTACCGGGTCGAGGAGCTATGGCTACACCTTC. This codes for CASSTGSRSYGYTF.

This chain uses TRBV6-6 with TRBJ2-7, with 9 positions matching TRBD1. CDR1 is MNHNY, CDR2 SVGAGI, per germline (reference sequence). The CDR3 spans 15 residues. V shed 0 bases, J shed 6 bases, and the junction held 6 bases outside the gene matches. The CDR3 region has the DNA TGTGCCAGCAGTTACTCGCCGGGACAGGGCGGCGAGCAGTACTTC. Translated: CASSYSPGQGGEQYF.

Only a few counts were recorded for this clone. The V gene is TRBV3-1 (or the pseudogene TRBV3-2), the J gene TRBJ2-5; TRBD2 matches at 7 bases. The CDR3 sequence is 17 residues long. CDR1 is LGHDT, CDR2 YNNKEL, per germline (reference sequence). The V and J ends lost 4 bases and 2 bases, in that order; junction bases with no gene match: 13. CDR3 loop: CASSPTGETSEQETQYF. The CDR3 DNA reads as TGTGCCAGCAGCCCAACCGGGGAAACTAGCGAACAAGAGACCCAGTACTTC.

This chain uses TRBV11-3 with TRBJ2-7, with 12 bases fitting TRBD1. The CDR3 runs to 15 residues. The junction had 8 bases not matched to a gene; V was cut back by 4 bases and J by 7 bases. The germline gives CDR1 SGHNT, CDR2 YENEEA. CDR3 in amino acids: CASSSGQGAGDEQYF. The DNA of the CDR3 is TGTGCCAGCAGCTCGGGACAGGGGGCAGGGGATGAGCAGTACTTC.

The genes are TRBV29-1 and TRBJ2-1, with D unclear. The CDR3 is made up of 14 amino acids. Trimming took off 4 bases at V and 3 bases at J, with 13 bases between the two ends. CDR1 is SQVTM, CDR2 ANQGSEA, per germline. The CDR3 spells CSVVSGRSYNEQFF. The CDR3 bases are TGCAGCGTTGTATCGGGTCGGAGCTACAATGAGCAGTTCTTC.

V and J are TRBV5-4 and TRBJ2-3; 8 nucleotides agree with TRBD2. The CDR3 sequence is 15 residues long. The ends lost 0 bases at V and 4 bases at J; junction bases unmatched: 4. Germline V gene lookup returns CDR1 SGHNT and CDR2 YYREEE (reference sequence). CDR3 coding DNA: TGTGCCAGCAGCTTGGAAGCGGGAGACCCAGATACGCAGTATTTT. Its translation is CASSLEAGDPDTQYF. Looking up the rest from reference TRBV5-4 and TRBJ2-3 gives the full variable domain: ETGVTQSPTHLIKTRGQQVTLRCSSQSGHNTVSWYQQALGQGPQFIFQYYREEENGRGNFPPRFSGLQFPNYSSELNVNALELDDSALYLCASSLEAGDPDTQYFGPGTRLTVL.

The rearrangement links TRBV6-5 to TRBJ2-1; D might be TRBD2 (6 bases). Germline V gives CDR1 MNHEY, CDR2 SVGAGI. The CDR3 has 15 residues. V shed 6 bases and J shed 4 bases, with 16 bases lying between them. Here the CDR3 DNA reads TGTGCCAGCAGGGGGGTGGAGGGCCAGTACAATGAGCAGTTCTTC. This encodes CASRGVEGQYNEQFF.